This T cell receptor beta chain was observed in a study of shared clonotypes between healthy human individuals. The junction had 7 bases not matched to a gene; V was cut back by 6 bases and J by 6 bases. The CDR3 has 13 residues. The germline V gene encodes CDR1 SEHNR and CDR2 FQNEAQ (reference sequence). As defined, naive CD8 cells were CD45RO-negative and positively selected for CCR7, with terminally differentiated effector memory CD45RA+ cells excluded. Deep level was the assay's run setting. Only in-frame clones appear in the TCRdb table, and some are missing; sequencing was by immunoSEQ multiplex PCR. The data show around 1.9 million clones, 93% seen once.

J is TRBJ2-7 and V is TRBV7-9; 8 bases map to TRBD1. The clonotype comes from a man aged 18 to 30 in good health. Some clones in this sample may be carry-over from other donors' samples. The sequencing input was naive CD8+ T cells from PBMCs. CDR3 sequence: CASREDRAAEQYF. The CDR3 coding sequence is TGTGCCAGCAGGGAGGACAGGGCGGCCGAGCAGTACTTC. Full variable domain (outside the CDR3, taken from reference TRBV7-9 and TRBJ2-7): DTGVSQNPRHKITKRGQNVTFRCDPISEHNRLYWYRQTLGQGPEFLTYFQNEAQLEKSRLLSDRFSAERPKGSFSTLEIQRTEQGDSAMYLCASREDRAAEQYFGPGTRLTVT.